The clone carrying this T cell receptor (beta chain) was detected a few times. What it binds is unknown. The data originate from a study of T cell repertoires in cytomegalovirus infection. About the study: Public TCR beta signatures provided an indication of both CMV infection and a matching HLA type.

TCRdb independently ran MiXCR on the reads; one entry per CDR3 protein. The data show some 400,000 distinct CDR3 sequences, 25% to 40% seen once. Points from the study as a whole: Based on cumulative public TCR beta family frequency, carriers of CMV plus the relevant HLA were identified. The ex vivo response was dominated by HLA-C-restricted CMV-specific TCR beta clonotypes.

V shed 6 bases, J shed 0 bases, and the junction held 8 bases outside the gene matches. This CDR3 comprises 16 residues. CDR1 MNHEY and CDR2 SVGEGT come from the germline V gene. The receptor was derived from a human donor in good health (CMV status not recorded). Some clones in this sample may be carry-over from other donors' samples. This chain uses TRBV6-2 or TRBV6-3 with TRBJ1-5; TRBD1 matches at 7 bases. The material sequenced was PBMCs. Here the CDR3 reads CASSNDQGVSNQPQHF. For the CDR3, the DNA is TGTGCCAGCAGCAACGACCAGGGGGTTAGCAATCAGCCCCAGCATTTT.